The 10 T cell receptor beta chains reported below all come from one sample, sequenced in a study of blood T cell repertoires in COVID-19 (dated by TCRdb to about 2020). The library relied on the immunoSEQ multiplex PCR assay. The table comes from immuneACCESS by way of TCRdb, which keeps in-frame sequences with V and J called. Part of the clones is missing from these tables; in studies checked, under half for an unresolved V gene and the rest for unknown reasons. The sample table lists 150,000 or so clones, around 89% of them with a count of one. 13% of the sample is taken by the ten largest. The sample was peripheral blood. Receptor source: a man younger than 35 with COVID-19, enrolled during active disease.

This chain's CDR3 is CASSLGGGGYTGELFF. In DNA form, the CDR3 reads TGCGCCAGCAGCTTGGGTGGCGGAGGTTACACCGGGGAGCTGTTTTTT. This rearrangement joins TRBV5-1 to TRBJ2-2, with a possible D match to TRBD2 (5 bases). Germline V gene lookup returns CDR1 SGHRS and CDR2 YFSETQ. Trimming took off 0 bases at V and 3 bases at J, with 12 bases between the two ends. This CDR3 is 16 amino acids long.

The chain combines TRBV24-1 with TRBJ2-2, with 8 bases identical to TRBD2. This CDR3 region has 15 residues. The V gene's germline CDR1 is KGHDR and CDR2 SFDVKD. With V trimmed by 4 bases and J by 4 bases, 4 bases remained unmatched. Here the CDR3 DNA reads TGTGCCACCAGTGACCCGGGACTAGTCACCGGGGAGCTGTTTTTT. Encoded protein: CATSDPGLVTGELFF.

V gene TRBV7-9 combines with J gene TRBJ2-5, with TRBD1 matching 9 bases. Germline V gene sequence: CDR1 SEHNR, CDR2 FQNEAQ (reference sequence). Germline trimming cut 5 bases from V and 5 bases from J; bases unmatched to any gene: 6. The CDR3 length is 14 residues. The CDR3 sequence is CASSHRGRMETQYF. The CDR3, as DNA: TGTGCCAGCAGCCACAGGGGGCGCATGGAGACCCAGTACTTC.

V usage is TRBV3-1 (or the pseudogene TRBV3-2) and J usage is TRBJ2-7; 11 bases align to TRBD1. Germline CDR1 is LGHDT and CDR2 is YNNKEL (reference sequence). The CDR3 sequence is 17 residues long. The junction had 9 bases not matched to a gene; V was cut back by 1 base and J by 4 bases. CDR3 bases: TGTGCCAGCAGCCAAGCCCGCTGGGGACAGGGGGGGTACGAGCAGTACTTC. This codes for CASSQARWGQGGYEQYF.

This rearrangement joins TRBV28 to TRBJ1-4; TRBD1 matches at 7 bases. The CDR3 sequence is 13 residues long. Germline CDR1 and CDR2: MDHEN and SYDVKM. Unmatched junction bases numbered 10, after V lost 11 bases and J lost 7 bases. Written as DNA, the CDR3 is TGTGCCTCCAGGAGGGGGCCTAGTGAAAAACTGTTTTTT. Translated, it gives CASRRGPSEKLFF.

The CDR3 is CASSPGQGWKETQYF. DNA of the CDR3: TGTGCCAGCAGCCCGGGACAGGGGTGGAAAGAGACCCAGTACTTC. The chain is built from TRBV7-9 and TRBJ2-5; 10 nucleotides match TRBD1. V lost 5 bases and J lost 3; bases outside the gene matches: 6. Germline loops: CDR1 SEHNR, CDR2 FQNEAQ (reference sequence). The CDR3 contains 15 residues.

The V call is TRBV28, the J call TRBJ1-2, with TRBD1 identical over 9 bases. The ends lost 6 bases at V and 7 bases at J; junction bases unmatched: 6. The CDR3 sequence is 13 residues long. Germline assignment: CDR1 MDHEN and CDR2 SYDVKM. CDR3 region: CASRITGGLGYTF. The DNA for the CDR3 is TGTGCCAGCAGAATTACAGGGGGCCTTGGCTACACCTTC.

This clone has a handful of counts. The J gene is TRBJ1-3, the V gene TRBV6-6; D uncertain. V lost 3 bases, J lost 0 bases, and 9 bases lay in between. This CDR3 spans 15 amino acids. The germline gives CDR1 MNHNY, CDR2 SVGAGI (reference sequence). CDR3 bases: TGTGCCAGCAGTTATAGGCGGGACTCTGGAAACACCATATATTTT. The encoded protein is CASSYRRDSGNTIYF.

The chain carries TRBV4-3 and TRBJ2-7; 9 nucleotides match TRBD1. CDR1 and CDR2 (germline): LGHNA, YSLEER. The CDR3 length is 14 residues. V lost 0 bases, J lost 7 bases, and 4 bases stayed unmatched. The CDR3 loop reads CASSQDGTGWEQYF. DNA for the CDR3: TGCGCCAGCAGCCAAGATGGGACAGGGTGGGAGCAGTACTTC.

The genes are TRBV19 and TRBJ2-7; D is possibly TRBD1 (6 bases). Trimming left V 5 bases short and J 4 bases short, with 15 bases between. The V gene's germline CDR1 is LNHDA and CDR2 SQIVND (reference sequence). The CDR3 is 14 amino acids. CDR3 nucleotide sequence: TGTGCCAGTAGTCCTAGGACAGATTCGTACGAGCAGTACTTC. Its translation is CASSPRTDSYEQYF. Using reference TRBV19 and TRBJ2-7 for the parts outside the CDR3, the full variable domain is DGGITQSPKYLFRKEGQNVTLSCEQNLNHDAMYWYRQDPGQGLRLIYYSQIVNDFQKGDIAEGYSVSREKKESFPLTVTSAQKNPTAFYLCASSPRTDSYEQYFGPGTRLTVT.